The 26 T cell receptor beta chains below were found in one sample sequenced in a study of blood T cell repertoires in COVID-19. Only in-frame clones appear in the TCRdb table, and some are missing; sequencing was by immunoSEQ multiplex PCR. The data show over 110,000 clones, 80% seen once. The sequenced sample consisted of peripheral blood. These receptor sequences come from a man between 65 and 79 years old who had recovered from COVID-19.

This chain links TRBV15 with TRBJ1-5, with D perhaps TRBD1 (5 bases). This CDR3 contains 14 residues. Trimming took off 1 base at V and 4 bases at J, with 8 bases between the two ends. The germline gives CDR1 LNHNV, CDR2 YYDKDF (reference sequence). The CDR3 loop reads CATSRGEGNQPQHF. CDR3 sequence (DNA): TGTGCCACCAGCAGAGGGGAGGGGAATCAGCCCCAGCATTTT.

The chain uses TRBV25-1 and TRBJ2-1; the match to TRBD1 covers 9 bases. The CDR3 runs to 16 residues. The V and J ends lost 1 base and 7 bases, in that order; junction bases with no gene match: 8. From germline, CDR1 is MGHDK and CDR2 SYGVNS. The CDR3 DNA reads TGTGCCAGCAGTGAATGGTGGACAGGGGATGAGAATGAGCAGTTCTTC. This codes for CASSEWWTGDENEQFF.

This clone is a singleton in its sample. The genes are TRBV6-5 and TRBJ1-5; the match to TRBD1 covers 7 bases. V lost 6 bases to trimming and J lost 2 bases; unmatched junction nucleotides: 7. Germline V gives CDR1 MNHEY, CDR2 SVGAGI. This CDR3 has 15 amino acids. CDR3 sequence (DNA): TGTGCCAGCAGAAGACAGGGTTTCGGCAATCAGCCCCAGCATTTT. Residues: CASRRQGFGNQPQHF.

V and J are TRBV29-1 and TRBJ2-5; 12 nucleotides align to TRBD1. CDR3 size: 16 residues. Trimming cost V 1 base and J 5 bases; bases outside gene matches: 8. The germline CDR1 and CDR2 sequences are SQVTM and ANQGSEA. The CDR3 DNA reads TGCAGCGTTGAAGGGCCGGGACAGGGGGCGGCGGAGACCCAGTACTTC. Translating gives CSVEGPGQGAAETQYF.

The chain carries TRBV7-7 and TRBJ2-2; D is unclear. Trimming removed 4 bases from V and 2 bases from J, with 11 bases in between. Germline lookup yields CDR1 SSHAT and CDR2 FNYEAQ (reference sequence). The CDR3 contains 15 residues. Written as DNA, the CDR3 is TGTGCCAGCAGCTCCATGACTGGAAACACCGGGGAGCTGTTTTTT. Protein sequence: CASSSMTGNTGELFF.

The chain couples TRBV2 to TRBJ2-7, with 7 nucleotides matching TRBD1. Germline V lookup: CDR1 SNHLY, CDR2 FYNNEI. J lost 1 base, V lost 6 bases, and 9 bases had no gene match. The CDR3 consists of 15 residues. In nucleotides, the CDR3 is TGTGCCAGCAGCGAAAGGACAGGTGATTCCTACGAGCAGTACTTC. Amino acids: CASSERTGDSYEQYF.

The chain carries TRBV3-1 (or the pseudogene TRBV3-2) and TRBJ1-5; D remains unclear. The V end lost 3 bases, the J end lost 7 bases, and 13 bases lay between the germline ends. The germline CDR1 and CDR2 sequences are LGHDT and YNNKEL (reference sequence). This CDR3 comprises 14 residues. The DNA of the CDR3 is TGTGCCAGCAGCCAGGGAGGCGGAAGGCAGCCCCAGCATTTT. Encoded protein: CASSQGGGRQPQHF.

The rearrangement uses TRBV2 and TRBJ2-1, with unresolved D. This CDR3 region has 15 residues. Germline V CDR1 and CDR2: SNHLY, FYNNEI. The V end lost 2 bases, the J end lost 5 bases, and 13 bases lay between the germline ends. Here the CDR3 reads CASSESEQPHNEQFF. Here the CDR3 DNA reads TGTGCCAGCAGTGAATCAGAACAGCCACACAATGAGCAGTTCTTC.

The chain is built from TRBV27 and TRBJ2-3, with no clear D. Germline-derived CDR1 and CDR2 are MNHEY and SMNVEV (reference sequence). This CDR3 is built from 16 residues. Trimming left V 6 bases short and J 4 bases short, with 20 bases between. The DNA of the CDR3 is TGTGCCAGCAGAGGCGTCAGCCCAAGAGGCTCAGATACGCAGTATTTT. Translation gives CASRGVSPRGSDTQYF.

This chain connects TRBV30 to TRBJ2-2; TRBD2 aligns across 7 bases. Germline CDR1 reads GTSNPN; CDR2 reads SVGIG (reference sequence). V shed 2 bases and J 5 bases; nucleotides not matched to a gene: 5. CDR3 size: 14 residues. The CDR3: CAWSKRGKTGELFF. The CDR3 region has the DNA TGTGCCTGGAGTAAGCGGGGAAAGACCGGGGAGCTGTTTTTT.

The CDR3 DNA is TGTGCCAGCAGTCTAGGGACAGGGGGCGGGCCCCAGCATTTT. This sequence encodes CASSLGTGGGPQHF. V usage is TRBV28 and J usage is TRBJ1-5; 12 positions match TRBD1. With V trimmed by 5 bases and J by 9 bases, 5 bases remained unmatched. The CDR3 runs 14 residues. Germline CDR1 and CDR2: MDHEN and SYDVKM.

The chain carries TRBV5-8 and TRBJ2-1, with D maybe TRBD2 (6 bases). Germline lookup yields CDR1 SGHTS and CDR2 YDEGEE. The CDR3 is 15 amino acids. Trimming stripped 2 bases from V and 6 bases from J, with 15 bases between. This CDR3 reads CASSLWTGELNEQFF. In nucleotides, the CDR3 is TGTGCCAGCAGCTTATGGACGGGAGAGCTCAATGAGCAGTTCTTC.

The table lists this clone with a count of one. This sequence joins TRBV19 and TRBJ2-2; no definite D call. Germline CDR1 is LNHDA and CDR2 is SQIVND (reference sequence). The V gene lost 3 bases and the J gene lost 0 bases, with 11 bases spanning the gap. This CDR3 region has 16 residues. The CDR3 reads CASSITGFANTGELFF. CDR3 nucleotides: TGTGCCAGTAGTATCACCGGGTTCGCGAACACCGGGGAGCTGTTTTTT. Combining the CDR3 with reference TRBV19 and TRBJ2-2 gives the whole variable domain DGGITQSPKYLFRKEGQNVTLSCEQNLNHDAMYWYRQDPGQGLRLIYYSQIVNDFQKGDIAEGYSVSREKKESFPLTVTSAQKNPTAFYLCASSITGFANTGELFFGEGSRLTVL.

The rearrangement joins TRBV6-4 to TRBJ1-1; D might be TRBD1 (5 bases). Germline lookup yields CDR1 MRHNA and CDR2 SNTAGT. This CDR3 is 15 amino acids long. V lost 6 bases and J 1 base, leaving 15 bases between the germline ends. The CDR3 coding sequence is TGTGCCAGCAGGAGGGAGGGGACCACGAACACTGAAGCTTTCTTT. The encoded protein is CASRREGTTNTEAFF.

V and J are TRBV12-3 or TRBV12-4 and TRBJ2-3; D might be TRBD2 (5 bases). V shed 3 bases and J shed 6 bases, with 10 bases lying between them. The length of the CDR3 is 13 residues. The CDR3 loop is CASSLRVSDTQYF. The CDR3 DNA sequence: TGTGCCAGCAGTTTGAGGGTATCGGATACGCAGTATTTT.

The chain combines TRBV15 with TRBJ1-5, with 8 bases identical to TRBD1. After removal of 2 bases from V and 6 bases from J, the junction contained 6 bases not matched to a gene. The germline V gene has CDR1 LNHNV and CDR2 YYDKDF (reference sequence). The length of the CDR3 is 15 residues. CDR3 bases: TGTGCCACCAGCAGAACCGACAGGGGAGGTCAGCCCCAGCATTTT. Translated, it gives CATSRTDRGGQPQHF.

The gene calls are TRBV4-2 and TRBJ1-2, with TRBD1 matching over 8 bases. Germline lookup yields CDR1 LGHNA and CDR2 YNFKEQ. The CDR3 is 14 residues long. J was trimmed by 14 bases and V by 0 bases; bases with no gene match: 11. As DNA, the CDR3 is TGTGCCAGCAGCCAAGAGGTTCAGGGGGCTGAAGTAACCTTC. This sequence encodes CASSQEVQGAEVTF.

The rearrangement joins TRBV7-8 to TRBJ2-7; possible D gene TRBD1, 6 bases. V lost 4 bases, J lost 6 bases, and 22 bases lay in between. There are 16 residues in the CDR3. Per germline, CDR1 SGHVS and CDR2 FQNEAQ. CDR3 region: CASSSRRTATLIEQYF. CDR3 in DNA: TGTGCCAGCAGCTCAAGAAGGACAGCCACCCTAATCGAGCAGTACTTC. The complete variable domain, with remaining parts taken from reference TRBV7-8 and TRBJ2-7, reads GAGVSQSPRYKVAKRGQDVALRCDPISGHVSLFWYQQALGQGPEFLTYFQNEAQLDKSGLPSDRFFAERPEGSVSTLKIQRTQQEDSAVYLCASSSRRTATLIEQYFGPGTRLTVT.

In this sample, this clone turned up a few times. The chain uses TRBV10-3 and TRBJ2-7, with TRBD1 identical over 12 bases. V shed 2 bases and J 7 bases; nucleotides not matched to a gene: 9. This CDR3 region has 16 residues. Looked up from germline, CDR1 is ENHRY and CDR2 is SYGVKD. CDR3 nucleotides: TGTGCCATCAGTGAGCGCTCCGGGACAGGGGGCGGGGAGCAGTACTTC. Translated, it gives CAISERSGTGGGEQYF.

In this sample, this clone turned up once. The chain uses TRBV27 and TRBJ2-7, with D maybe TRBD1 (5 bases). The germline gives CDR1 MNHEY, CDR2 SMNVEV (reference sequence). The CDR3 consists of 13 residues. Deletions cut 3 bases from V and 3 bases from J, with 9 bases between. The CDR3 sequence is CASSFRENYEQYF. In DNA form, the CDR3 reads TGTGCCAGCAGTTTCAGGGAAAACTACGAGCAGTACTTC.

This chain links TRBV7-9 with TRBJ2-7; 10 bases fit TRBD1. V shed 6 bases, J shed 0 bases, and the junction held 2 bases outside the gene matches. The germline V gene encodes CDR1 SEHNR and CDR2 FQNEAQ (reference sequence). CDR3 length: 14 residues. CDR3 protein: CASRGQGSSYEQYF. DNA of the CDR3: TGTGCCAGCAGGGGACAGGGGAGCTCCTACGAGCAGTACTTC.

The chain employs TRBV11-2 and TRBJ2-7; possibly TRBD2 for D (5 bases). V dropped 8 bases and J dropped 2 bases, with 13 bases sitting between them. Germline CDR1 and CDR2: SGHAT and FQNNGV. This CDR3 comprises 13 residues. The CDR3 loop is CASRATGTYEQYF. The CDR3 nucleotides read TGTGCCAGCCGCGCCACGGGGACCTACGAGCAGTACTTC.

V and J are TRBV7-9 and TRBJ2-7; D unclear. CDR1 and CDR2 (germline): SEHNR, FQNEAQ (reference sequence). This CDR3 has 13 residues. V was trimmed by 3 bases and J by 3 bases, leaving 9 bases between them. DNA of the CDR3: TGTGCCAGCAGCTTTCAGGTGAGCTACGAGCAGTACTTC. It translates to CASSFQVSYEQYF.

The chain combines TRBV7-3 with TRBJ2-2; TRBD2 matches at 13 bases. The junction had 6 bases not matched to a gene; V was cut back by 5 bases and J by 0 bases. Germline-derived CDR1 and CDR2 are SGHTA and FQGTGA. The CDR3 is 18 amino acids. In nucleotides, the CDR3 is TGTGCCAGCAGCCCCCGGGGGACTAGCGGGACGAACACCGGGGAGCTGTTTTTT. Translating gives CASSPRGTSGTNTGELFF.

The J gene is TRBJ2-7, the V gene TRBV30, with D possibly being TRBD1 (6 bases). This CDR3 region has 14 residues. Germline V gene lookup returns CDR1 GTSNPN and CDR2 SVGIG (reference sequence). Trimming removed 5 bases at V and 1 base at J, with 15 bases between. CDR3 coding DNA: TGTGCCTGGGGCCGGGACACCCAATCCTACGAGCAGTACTTC. Its translation: CAWGRDTQSYEQYF.

The V and J genes are TRBV29-1 and TRBJ2-2; 7 bases are a match to TRBD2. This CDR3 has 16 amino acids. With V trimmed by 5 bases and J by 2 bases, 11 bases remained unmatched. Germline CDR1 reads SQVTM; CDR2 reads ANQGSEA. The CDR3 loop reads CSVKAGYPSNTGELFF. The CDR3 DNA reads TGCAGCGTTAAAGCGGGGTACCCGAGCAACACCGGGGAGCTGTTTTTT.